This T cell receptor (beta chain) originates from a study of blood T cell repertoires in COVID-19. Study details: The samples span acute and convalescent COVID-19 from the United States, Italy and Spain.

This clone appeared a few times. In the original analysis: Reference gene primer amplification yielded estimated nucleated cell counts. Method: immunoSEQ multiplex PCR; TCRdb's copy keeps in-frame clones and lacks some. V and J calls and clone size are given by that table; D and trimming were obtained from the DNA. The data contain 80,000 to 100,000 clones, approximately 80% of them singletons. The CDR3 is 13 residues long. Germline CDR1 LNHDA, CDR2 SQIVND (reference sequence). With 3 bases removed from V and 6 bases from J, the gap between germline ends came to 11 bases. This receptor was identified in a man between 65 and 85 years old with active or convalescent COVID-19. The rearrangement links TRBV19 to TRBJ1-1; D remains unclear. Sequencing was performed on peripheral blood. The CDR3 protein is CASSIVSGSEAFF. CDR3 DNA sequence: TGTGCCAGTAGTATTGTCAGCGGCTCTGAAGCTTTCTTT. Together with reference TRBV19 and TRBJ1-1, the CDR3 gives the full variable domain: DGGITQSPKYLFRKEGQNVTLSCEQNLNHDAMYWYRQDPGQGLRLIYYSQIVNDFQKGDIAEGYSVSREKKESFPLTVTSAQKNPTAFYLCASSIVSGSEAFFGQGTRLTVV.